This paragraph covers one T cell receptor (beta chain) sequence. The entry originates in a study of control samples from healthy donors and cancer patients. Sequencing was performed with immunoSEQ multiplex PCR; in TCRdb, only in-frame clones are kept and a portion is missing. Altogether tens of thousands of clones are present, 89% being singletons, with the ten largest covering around 5.1%. Source material: blood. The clonotype originates from a middle-aged man in good health.

CDR3 nucleotide sequence: TGCGCCAGCAGTGTAGCGGGGGGTCCTGTTGAGCAGTTCTTC. Translated: CASSVAGGPVEQFF. The J gene is TRBJ2-1, the V gene TRBV10-2; 10 bases agree with TRBD2. The CDR3 sequence is 14 residues long. Trimming took 4 bases from V and 9 from J; bases not matched to a gene: 6. Germline CDR1 WSHSY, CDR2 SAAADI.